These T cell receptor beta chains were read from a single sample in a study of cytomegalovirus exposure and HLA in healthy donors. Some clones are missing from TCRdb's copy, which holds only in-frame ones; the method was immunoSEQ multiplex PCR. Of about 190,000 clones listed, approximately 81% are singletons. The sample was PBMCs. The origin of the receptors is a boy younger than 18 in good health and CMV-seronegative. CDR3s include the opening cysteine and the closing phenylalanine or tryptophan. The order of the fields is clone size, D gene, J gene, V gene, CDR3 DNA, CDR3 protein. A D gene is named only where the DNA matches it firmly. Not every row has a clone size; where given, it reads once, few, many or a size class.

>few|NA|TRBJ2-7|TRBV6-6
TGTGCCAGCAAGACAGGTATCGTCTACGAGCAGTACTTC
CASKTGIVYEQYF
>NA|NA|TRBJ2-7|TRBV2
TGTGCCTCCACCGAATCAATAGCCTACGAGCAGTACTTC
CASTESIAYEQYF
>NA|TRBD2|TRBJ2-7|TRBV27
TGTGCCAGCAGTTTATATGGTAGCGGGGTTTCCTACGAGCAGTACTTC
CASSLYGSGVSYEQYF
>NA|TRBD1|TRBJ2-7|TRBV18
TGTGCCAGCTCACCAGCCGGGACAGGGGGCTATTACGAGCAGTACTTC
CASSPAGTGGYYEQYF
>NA|NA|TRBJ2-3|TRBV5-1
TGCGCCAGCAGCTTGGCCAAAGATACGCAGTATTTT
CASSLAKDTQYF
>NA|TRBD2|TRBJ2-7|TRBV9
TGTGCCAGCAGCCCAGGCGGGGGGACCGGCTTAGCCGAGCAGTACTTC
CASSPGGGTGLAEQYF
>NA|TRBD2|TRBJ2-1|TRBV10-3
TGTGCCATCAGTGGTCTAGCGGGAGGGGACAATGAGCAGTTCTTC
CAISGLAGGDNEQFF
>NA|NA|TRBJ2-5|TRBV5-1
TGCGCCAGCAGCTTGGCCGTCGCGGGAAGCGGAGGGAGGGAGACCCAGTACTTC
CASSLAVAGSGGRETQYF
>NA|NA|TRBJ1-1|TRBV5-1
TGCGCCAGCAGCTTGGAGCCTCGGGGGAAGACGACTGAAGCTTTCTTT
CASSLEPRGKTTEAFF
>NA|TRBD2|TRBJ2-6|TRBV7-9
TGTGCCAGCAGCTTAGGAGCGGGGGGGAGCTCTGGGGCCAACGTCCTGACTTTC
CASSLGAGGSSGANVLTF
>NA|NA|TRBJ2-6|TRBV10-3
TGTGCCATCAGGTATAACTCTGGGGCCAACGTCCTGACTTTC
CAIRYNSGANVLTF
>NA|TRBD1|TRBJ1-6|TRBV15
TGTGCCACCAGCACCCAGACAGGGTTGGATTCACCCCTCCACTTT
CATSTQTGLDSPLHF
>NA|NA|TRBJ1-6|TRBV15
TGTGCCACCAGCAGAGGGACACAAAGCTCCTATAATTCACCCCTCCACTTT
CATSRGTQSSYNSPLHF
>NA|NA|TRBJ2-7|TRBV5-6
TGTGCCAGCAGCTTGGGTGCGCGGGACAGTCTCGACGAGCAGTACTTC
CASSLGARDSLDEQYF
>NA|TRBD1|TRBJ1-5|TRBV29-1
TGCAGCGTAGCGGGACAGGGAGGCAATCAGCCCCAGCATTTT
CSVAGQGGNQPQHF
>NA|TRBD2|TRBJ2-7|TRBV11-2
TGTGCCAGCAGCTCCTCGGGTAGCGGGGCGACCTACGAGCAGTACTTC
CASSSSGSGATYEQYF
>NA|NA|TRBJ1-5|TRBV19
TGTGCCAGTAGTTTCAAACGGACAGTCGATCAGCCCCAGCATTTT
CASSFKRTVDQPQHF
>NA|NA|TRBJ1-2|TRBV7-9
TGTGCCAGCAGCTTGGGGGGGACTGAGAGGGTCTATGGCTACACCTTC
CASSLGGTERVYGYTF
>NA|NA|TRBJ2-1|TRBV10-3
TGTGCCATCAGGGTGGGACTGGCGGGTCACAATGAGCAGTTCTTC
CAIRVGLAGHNEQFF
>NA|NA|TRBJ1-5|TRBV19
TGTGCCAGTACGGACAGTGATCAGCCCCAGCATTTT
CASTDSDQPQHF
>NA|NA|TRBJ1-1|TRBV9
TGTGCCAGCAGCCCATCCGGGTCTAAGAACACTGAAGCTTTCTTT
CASSPSGSKNTEAFF
>NA|TRBD2|TRBJ2-3|TRBV11-2
TGTGCCAGCAGCTCCGGACTAGCGGGGGGTACAGATACGCAGTATTTT
CASSSGLAGGTDTQYF
>NA|NA|TRBJ1-1|TRBV5-1
TGCGCCAGCGGCTTCTCAGGAATCACTGAAGCTTTCTTT
CASGFSGITEAFF
>NA|TRBD1|TRBJ2-2|TRBV5-6
TGTGCCAGCAGCTGGGGGACAGCGAGCACCGGGGAGCTGTTTTTT
CASSWGTASTGELFF